What follows are 4 T cell receptor beta chains derived from one specimen sequenced in a study of blood T cell repertoires in COVID-19. Produced via immunoSEQ multiplex PCR; TCRdb's table is partial and in-frame only. The sample holds a few hundred thousand clones; around 86% are singletons and the top ten take about 1.6%. Sequencing used PBMCs or T cells enriched from blood (not recorded which). These receptors all stem from a man aged 40-50 years who had recovered from COVID-19.

The V call is TRBV27, the J call TRBJ2-7, with 11 nucleotides matching TRBD2. This CDR3 has 18 amino acids. Germline assignment: CDR1 MNHEY and CDR2 SMNVEV (reference sequence). With 5 bases clipped from V and 2 bases from J, the junction kept 14 bases outside the gene matches. The CDR3 DNA reads as TGTGCCAGCAGTCTATTGACTAGCGGGATACTTCCCCCCTACGAGCAGTACTTC. Translating gives CASSLLTSGILPPYEQYF.

The CDR3 region has the DNA TGTGCCAGCAGCTTAGACCCCACCCGGACAGGGGACTACGAGCAGTACTTC. This gives the protein CASSLDPTRTGDYEQYF. The V call is TRBV7-6, the J call TRBJ2-7; TRBD1 aligns across 9 bases. This CDR3 has 17 amino acids. After removal of 1 base from V and 3 bases from J, the junction contained 10 bases not matched to a gene. Per germline, CDR1 SGHVS and CDR2 FNYEAQ.

This clone was recorded once. The J gene is TRBJ2-1, the V gene TRBV7-9; tentatively, D is TRBD2 (6 bases). This CDR3 is 13 amino acids long. The V gene lost 2 bases and the J gene lost 10 bases, with 12 bases spanning the gap. Germline assignment: CDR1 SEHNR and CDR2 FQNEAQ (reference sequence). The CDR3 protein is CASSLLIGGEQFF. The CDR3 DNA sequence: TGTGCCAGCAGCTTACTTATTGGGGGGGAGCAGTTCTTC. Full variable domain (rest looked up from reference TRBV7-9 and TRBJ2-1): DTGVSQNPRHKITKRGQNVTFRCDPISEHNRLYWYRQTLGQGPEFLTYFQNEAQLEKSRLLSDRFSAERPKGSFSTLEIQRTEQGDSAMYLCASSLLIGGEQFFGPGTRLTVL.

This clone was found once. The V call is TRBV11-2, the J call TRBJ2-3; 13 nucleotides match TRBD2. With 5 bases clipped from V and 1 base from J, the junction kept 3 bases outside the gene matches. CDR3 size: 16 residues. Germline V gene sequence: CDR1 SGHAT, CDR2 FQNNGV. CDR3 protein: CASSQGLAGGTDTQYF. The CDR3 DNA sequence: TGTGCCAGCAGCCAAGGACTAGCGGGGGGCACAGATACGCAGTATTTT.